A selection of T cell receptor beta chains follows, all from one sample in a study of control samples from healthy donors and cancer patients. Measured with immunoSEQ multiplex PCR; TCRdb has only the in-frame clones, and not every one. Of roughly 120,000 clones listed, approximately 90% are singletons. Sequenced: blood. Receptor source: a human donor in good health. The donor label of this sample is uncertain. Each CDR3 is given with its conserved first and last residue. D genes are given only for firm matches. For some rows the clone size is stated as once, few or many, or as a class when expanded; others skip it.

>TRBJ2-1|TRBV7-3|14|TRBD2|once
CASSLSGGYNEQFF
TGTGCCAGCAGCTTGAGCGGGGGTTACAATGAGCAGTTCTTC
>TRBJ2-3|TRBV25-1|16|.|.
CASSENRGGSTDTQYF
TGTGCCAGCAGTGAAAATCGTGGGGGAAGCACAGATACGCAGTATTTT
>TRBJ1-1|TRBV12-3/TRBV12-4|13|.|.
CASTKQLNTEAFF
TGTGCCAGCACTAAGCAACTGAACACTGAAGCTTTCTTT
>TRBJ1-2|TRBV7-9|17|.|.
CASSFFPLYRVDYGYTF
TGTGCCAGCAGCTTCTTCCCCCTATACAGGGTTGACTATGGCTACACCTTC
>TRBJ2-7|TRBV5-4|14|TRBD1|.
CASSSGDRAYEQYF
TGTGCCAGCAGCTCTGGGGACAGGGCCTACGAGCAGTACTTC
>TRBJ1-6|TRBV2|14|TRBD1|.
CASTQDRGLSPLHF
TGTGCCAGCACCCAGGACAGGGGACTTTCACCCCTCCACTTT
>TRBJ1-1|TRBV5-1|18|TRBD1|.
CASSSRRQGEVLNTEAFF
TGCGCCAGCAGCTCAAGAAGACAGGGAGAGGTGCTGAACACTGAAGCTTTCTTT
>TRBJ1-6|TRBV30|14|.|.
CAWTPGRTNSPLHF
TGTGCCTGGACCCCGGGACGGACTAATTCACCCCTCCACTTT
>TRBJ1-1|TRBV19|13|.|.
CASNRGRITEAFF
TGTGCCAGTAACCGGGGACGGATCACTGAAGCTTTCTTT
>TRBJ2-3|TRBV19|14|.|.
CASTIAGATDTQYF
TGTGCCAGTACTATCGCGGGGGCCACAGATACGCAGTATTTT
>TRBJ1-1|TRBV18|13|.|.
CASSLNSNTEAFF
TGTGCCAGCTCACTCAACAGTAACACTGAAGCTTTCTTT
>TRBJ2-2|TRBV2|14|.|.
CASRWDKNTGELFF
TGTGCCAGCAGGTGGGACAAGAACACCGGGGAGCTGTTTTTT
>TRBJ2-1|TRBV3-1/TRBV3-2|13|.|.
CASSRGRDSHTFF
TGTGCCAGCAGCCGAGGGAGGGACAGCCACACGTTCTTC
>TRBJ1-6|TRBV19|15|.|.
CASSSSQGGNSPLHF
TGTGCCAGTAGTTCCTCTCAGGGAGGGAATTCACCCCTCCACTTT
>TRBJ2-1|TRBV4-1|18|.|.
CASSQENVRLTSYNEQFF
TGCGCCAGCAGCCAAGAAAACGTCAGGCTCACCTCCTACAATGAGCAGTTCTTC
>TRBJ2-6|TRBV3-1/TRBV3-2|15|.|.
CASSQDLVRANVLTF
TGTGCCAGCAGCCAAGATCTTGTACGGGCCAACGTCCTGACTTTC
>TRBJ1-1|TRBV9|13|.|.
CASSAGGNTEAFF
TGTGCCAGCAGCGCGGGGGGGAACACTGAAGCTTTCTTT
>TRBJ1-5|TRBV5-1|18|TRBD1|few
CASSLAPQDRPGGESQHF
TGCGCCAGCAGCTTGGCCCCTCAGGACAGGCCGGGAGGCGAATCCCAGCATTTT
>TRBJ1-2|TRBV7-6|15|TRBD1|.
CASSPGQGRDYGYTF
TGTGCCAGCAGCCCCGGACAGGGAAGGGACTATGGCTACACCTTC
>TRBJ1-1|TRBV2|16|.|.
CASSEDFGGMNTEAFF
TGTGCCAGCAGTGAAGATTTTGGGGGGATGAACACTGAAGCTTTCTTT
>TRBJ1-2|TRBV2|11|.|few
CARQNAGVGTF
TGTGCCAGACAAAATGCAGGGGTGGGCACCTTC
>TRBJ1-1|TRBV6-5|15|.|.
CASSYGPTGSTEAFF
TGTGCCAGCAGTTACGGTCCAACAGGTAGTACTGAAGCTTTCTTT